These T cell receptor beta chains were read from a single sample in a study of long-term antiretroviral therapy in people with HIV. Produced via immunoSEQ multiplex PCR; TCRdb's table is partial and in-frame only. The sample consists of 15,000 to 20,000 clones, about 86% of them appearing once. Source: unsorted PBMCs, taken 0.3 years before starting antiretroviral therapy. These receptors came from a man in his forties or fifties with HIV. CDR3s include the opening cysteine and the closing phenylalanine or tryptophan. The D gene is left open where the match is weak. Part of the rows lack a size; the others show once, few, many or a class for expanded clones.

V: TRBV5-1; J: TRBJ2-7; D: TRBD1; size: -; CDR3: CASSWGQGNYEQYF; DNA: TGCGCCAGCAGCTGGGGACAGGGCAACTACGAGCAGTACTTC
V: TRBV5-1; J: TRBJ2-5; D: -; size: once; CDR3: CASSLAARETQYF; DNA: TGCGCCAGCAGCCTAGCCGCTCGGGAGACCCAGTACTTC
V: TRBV6-6; J: TRBJ1-1; D: -; size: -; CDR3: CASSSDGNTEAFF; DNA: TGTGCCAGCAGTTCGGACGGGAACACTGAAGCTTTCTTT
V: TRBV14; J: TRBJ2-1; D: TRBD2; size: -; CDR3: CASSQRDGAGAYNEQFF; DNA: TGTGCCAGCAGCCAACGTGATGGAGCGGGAGCCTACAATGAGCAGTTCTTC
V: TRBV18; J: TRBJ2-1; D: -; size: -; CDR3: CASSSSGERNEQFF; DNA: TGTGCCAGCTCATCTTCAGGGGAGCGAAATGAGCAGTTCTTC
V: TRBV10-3; J: TRBJ2-1; D: TRBD2; size: -; CDR3: CAISESILALLLAGGPSPNEQFF; DNA: TGTGCCATCAGTGAGTCGATTCTAGCCCTTCTACTAGCGGGGGGGCCCAGTCCCAATGAGCAGTTCTTC
V: TRBV5-1; J: TRBJ2-3; D: -; size: -; CDR3: CASSLVGDPTDTQYF; DNA: TGCGCCAGCAGCCTGGTGGGGGATCCCACAGATACGCAGTATTTT
V: TRBV30; J: TRBJ2-3; D: -; size: -; CDR3: CAWSPRIASLTDTQYF; DNA: TGTGCCTGGAGTCCCCGGATTGCAAGTTTGACAGATACGCAGTATTTT
V: TRBV4-1; J: TRBJ1-1; D: -; size: -; CDR3: CASSPQPGFIGFF; DNA: TGCGCCAGCAGCCCACAACCGGGCTTTATAGGTTTCTTT
V: TRBV7-2; J: TRBJ2-3; D: -; size: -; CDR3: CASSLNLYSPSGTQYF; DNA: TGTGCCAGCAGCTTAAATCTGTATTCCCCCAGTGGTACGCAGTATTTT
V: TRBV7-9; J: TRBJ1-2; D: -; size: -; CDR3: CASSSEYTNYDYTF; DNA: TGTGCCAGCAGTTCGGAATACACTAACTATGACTACACCTTC
V: TRBV5-5; J: TRBJ2-7; D: -; size: -; CDR3: CASSLFGPPYEQYF; DNA: TGTGCCAGCAGCTTGTTCGGGCCACCTTACGAGCAGTACTTC
V: TRBV7-9; J: TRBJ2-3; D: -; size: -; CDR3: CASSLVSGSSTDTQYF; DNA: TGTGCCAGCAGCTTAGTAAGCGGGTCTAGCACAGATACGCAGTATTTT
V: TRBV6-6; J: TRBJ2-1; D: -; size: -; CDR3: CASIPGVKGYNEQFF; DNA: TGTGCCAGCATTCCGGGGGTGAAGGGCTACAATGAGCAGTTCTTC
V: TRBV19; J: TRBJ1-2; D: -; size: -; CDR3: CASSLSDSFGYTF; DNA: TGTGCCAGTAGTCTATCGGACAGTTTTGGCTACACCTTC
V: TRBV28; J: TRBJ2-7; D: TRBD2; size: -; CDR3: CASSFRTSGNRPNSYEQYF; DNA: TGTGCCAGCAGTTTCCGGACTAGCGGGAACCGGCCCAACTCCTACGAGCAGTACTTC
V: TRBV18; J: TRBJ2-7; D: -; size: -; CDR3: CASSQTPYEQYF; DNA: TGTGCCAGCTCCCAAACCCCATACGAGCAGTACTTC
V: TRBV19; J: TRBJ1-6; D: -; size: -; CDR3: CAAGRPLHF; DNA: TGTGCCGCCGGAAGGCCCCTCCACTTT
V: TRBV7-8; J: TRBJ1-2; D: -; size: -; CDR3: CASSLVFSTVPKQGYGYTF; DNA: TGTGCCAGCAGCTTAGTTTTTTCGACAGTCCCTAAACAAGGCTATGGCTACACCTTC
V: TRBV7-9; J: TRBJ1-3; D: -; size: -; CDR3: CASSSGTVSISGNTIYF; DNA: TGTGCCAGCAGCTCGGGTACAGTTTCTATTTCTGGAAACACCATATATTTT
V: TRBV2; J: TRBJ1-1; D: -; size: -; CDR3: CASSDSTGKGAEAFF; DNA: TGTGCCAGCAGTGATAGCACAGGGAAAGGGGCTGAAGCTTTCTTT
V: TRBV2; J: TRBJ2-3; D: TRBD1; size: -; CDR3: CASQDRATGDTQYF; DNA: TGTGCCAGCCAGGACAGGGCGACTGGAGATACGCAGTATTTT
V: TRBV27; J: TRBJ2-2; D: TRBD1; size: -; CDR3: CASSLRTGYKAGELFF; DNA: TGTGCCAGCAGTCTGCGGACAGGGTATAAGGCCGGGGAGCTGTTTTTT
V: TRBV28; J: TRBJ2-7; D: TRBD1; size: -; CDR3: CASSLSPGQGEQYF; DNA: TGTGCCAGCAGTTTATCCCCGGGACAGGGCGAGCAGTACTTC
V: TRBV10-3; J: TRBJ1-1; D: -; size: once; CDR3: CAISGSGYMNTEAFF; DNA: TGTGCCATCAGTGGATCAGGGTATATGAACACTGAAGCTTTCTTT
V: TRBV19; J: TRBJ2-1; D: TRBD2; size: -; CDR3: CASRRGGRHYNEQFF; DNA: TGTGCCAGTAGGAGGGGAGGGAGACATTACAATGAGCAGTTCTTC
V: TRBV7-2; J: TRBJ1-2; D: -; size: -; CDR3: CASSLGGAGKNYGYTF; DNA: TGTGCCAGCAGCTTAGGGGGCGCAGGGAAAAACTATGGCTACACCTTC
V: TRBV7-9; J: TRBJ2-2; D: -; size: -; CDR3: CASSLGNTGELFF; DNA: TGTGCCAGCAGCTTAGGTAACACCGGGGAGCTGTTTTTT
V: TRBV28; J: TRBJ1-3; D: -; size: -; CDR3: CASNTGGAAGNTIYF; DNA: TGTGCCAGCAATACCGGGGGGGCAGCCGGAAACACCATATATTTT
V: TRBV7-6; J: TRBJ2-7; D: TRBD2; size: -; CDR3: CASSLGPGLASYEQYF; DNA: TGTGCCAGCAGCCTGGGCCCGGGACTAGCCTCCTACGAGCAGTACTTC
V: TRBV5-4; J: TRBJ1-1; D: -; size: once; CDR3: CASSGETPANTEAFF; DNA: TGTGCCAGCAGCGGGGAGACACCTGCGAACACTGAAGCTTTCTTT
V: TRBV7-9; J: TRBJ2-5; D: -; size: once; CDR3: CASSSSGDYQETQYF; DNA: TGTGCCAGCAGCTCGTCCGGGGACTACCAAGAGACCCAGTACTTC
V: TRBV11-3; J: TRBJ2-4; D: -; size: -; CDR3: CASSSRLETIQYF; DNA: TGTGCCAGCAGCTCCCGACTGGAGACCATTCAGTACTTC
V: TRBV19; J: TRBJ1-2; D: TRBD1; size: once; CDR3: CAGRDRVTGGYTF; DNA: TGTGCCGGCCGGGACAGAGTTACTGGTGGCTACACCTTC
V: TRBV12-5; J: TRBJ2-2; D: -; size: -; CDR3: CASGLAPMNTGELFF; DNA: TGTGCTAGTGGTTTGGCGCCGATGAACACCGGGGAGCTGTTTTTT
V: TRBV7-8; J: TRBJ2-7; D: TRBD1; size: -; CDR3: CASSFFGQGSYEQYF; DNA: TGTGCCAGCAGCTTTTTTGGACAGGGGAGTTACGAGCAGTACTTC
V: TRBV30; J: TRBJ2-5; D: -; size: -; CDR3: CAWSIPKEWETQYF; DNA: TGTGCCTGGAGTATTCCTAAGGAGTGGGAGACCCAGTACTTC
V: TRBV10-3; J: TRBJ1-2; D: -; size: -; CDR3: CATRSGGPNYGYTF; DNA: TGTGCCACCCGTTCGGGGGGGCCTAACTATGGCTACACCTTC
V: TRBV27; J: TRBJ1-4; D: TRBD1; size: -; CDR3: CASSLSGTAFEKLFF; DNA: TGTGCCAGCAGTTTATCGGGGACAGCCTTTGAAAAACTGTTTTTT
V: TRBV6-5; J: TRBJ1-2; D: -; size: once; CDR3: CASSYSQSLYGYTF; DNA: TGTGCCAGCAGTTACTCGCAGAGCCTCTATGGCTACACCTTC
V: TRBV7-2; J: TRBJ2-2; D: TRBD2; size: -; CDR3: CASSRAGLGGSNTGELFF; DNA: TGTGCCAGCAGCCGAGCGGGACTGGGAGGATCGAACACCGGGGAGCTGTTTTTT
V: TRBV9; J: TRBJ1-2; D: TRBD1; size: -; CDR3: CASSVGSGTGVSGYTF; DNA: TGTGCCAGCAGCGTAGGGTCAGGGACAGGGGTCTCTGGCTACACCTTC
V: TRBV19; J: TRBJ2-2; D: TRBD1; size: -; CDR3: CASSIVYRGGANTGELFF; DNA: TGTGCCAGTAGTATAGTTTACAGGGGCGGAGCGAACACCGGGGAGCTGTTTTTT
V: TRBV9; J: TRBJ1-2; D: -; size: few; CDR3: CASTPQLQRGNYGYTF; DNA: TGTGCCAGCACCCCACAGCTCCAAAGGGGGAACTATGGCTACACCTTC